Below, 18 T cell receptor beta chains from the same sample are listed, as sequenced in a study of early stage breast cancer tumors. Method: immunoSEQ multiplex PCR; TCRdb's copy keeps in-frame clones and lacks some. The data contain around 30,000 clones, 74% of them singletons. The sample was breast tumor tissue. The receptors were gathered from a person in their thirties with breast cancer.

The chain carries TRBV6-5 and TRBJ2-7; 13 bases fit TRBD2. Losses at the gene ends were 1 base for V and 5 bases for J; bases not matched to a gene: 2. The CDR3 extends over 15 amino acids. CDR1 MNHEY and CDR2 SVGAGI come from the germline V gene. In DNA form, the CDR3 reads TGTGCCAGCAGTTACTTTGGGACTAGCGGGAACGAGCAGTACTTC. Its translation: CASSYFGTSGNEQYF.

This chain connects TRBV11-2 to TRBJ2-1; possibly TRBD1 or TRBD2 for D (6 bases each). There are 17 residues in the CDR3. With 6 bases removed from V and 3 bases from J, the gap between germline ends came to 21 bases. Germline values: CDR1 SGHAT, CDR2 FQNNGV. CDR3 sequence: CASRSPFGGLFYNEQFF. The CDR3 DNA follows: TGTGCCAGCAGGTCCCCGTTCGGGGGCCTCTTCTACAATGAGCAGTTCTTC.

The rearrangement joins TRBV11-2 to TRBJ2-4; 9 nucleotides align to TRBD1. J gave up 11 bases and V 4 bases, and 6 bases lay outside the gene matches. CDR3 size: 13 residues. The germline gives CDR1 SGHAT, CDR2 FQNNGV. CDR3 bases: TGTGCCAGCAGCTCTCGGGACAGGGCTGTTCAGTACTTC. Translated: CASSSRDRAVQYF.

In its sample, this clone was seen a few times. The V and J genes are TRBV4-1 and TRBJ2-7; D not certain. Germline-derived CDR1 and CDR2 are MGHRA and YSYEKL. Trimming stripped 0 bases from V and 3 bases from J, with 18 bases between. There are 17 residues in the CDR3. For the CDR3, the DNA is TGCGCCAGCAGCCAAGAAGGGTGGGGAAGAGAAGTCTACGAGCAGTACTTC. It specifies CASSQEGWGREVYEQYF.

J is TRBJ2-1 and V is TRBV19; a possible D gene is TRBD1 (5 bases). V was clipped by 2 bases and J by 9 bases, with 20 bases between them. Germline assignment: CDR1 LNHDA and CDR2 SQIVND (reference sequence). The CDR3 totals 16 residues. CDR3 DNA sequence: TGTGCCAGTAGTATAACCCCCCAGGGTTATTTTAGTGAGCAGTTCTTC. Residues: CASSITPQGYFSEQFF.

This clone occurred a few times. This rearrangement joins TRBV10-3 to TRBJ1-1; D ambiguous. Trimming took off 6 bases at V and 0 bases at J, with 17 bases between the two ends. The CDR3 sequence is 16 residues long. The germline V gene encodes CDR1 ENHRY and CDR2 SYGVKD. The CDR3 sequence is CAIREATGRMNTEAFF. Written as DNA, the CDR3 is TGTGCCATCAGGGAAGCGACGGGCAGAATGAACACTGAAGCTTTCTTT.

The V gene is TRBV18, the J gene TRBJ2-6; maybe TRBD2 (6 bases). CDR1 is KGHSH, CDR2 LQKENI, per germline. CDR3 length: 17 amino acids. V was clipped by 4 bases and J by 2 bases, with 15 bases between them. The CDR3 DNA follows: TGTGCCAGCTCACTCAGGGAGGAATTCGCTGGGGCCAACGTCCTGACTTTC. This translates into CASSLREEFAGANVLTF. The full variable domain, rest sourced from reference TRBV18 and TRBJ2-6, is NAGVMQNPRHLVRRRGQEARLRCSPMKGHSHVYWYRQLPEEGLKFMVYLQKENIIDESGMPKERFSAEFPKEGPSILRIQQVVRGDSAAYFCASSLREEFAGANVLTFGAGSRLTVL.

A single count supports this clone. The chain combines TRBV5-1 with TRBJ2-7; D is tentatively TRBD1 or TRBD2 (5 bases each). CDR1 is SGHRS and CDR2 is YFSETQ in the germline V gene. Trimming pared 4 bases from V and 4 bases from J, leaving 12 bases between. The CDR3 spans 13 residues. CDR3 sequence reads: CASSPGSGYEQYF. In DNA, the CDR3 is TGCGCCAGCAGCCCAGGGAGCGGTTACGAGCAGTACTTC.

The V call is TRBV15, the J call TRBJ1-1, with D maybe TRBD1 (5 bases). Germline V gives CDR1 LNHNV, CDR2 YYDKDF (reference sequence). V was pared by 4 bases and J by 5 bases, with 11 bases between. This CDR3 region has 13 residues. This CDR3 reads CATSKQGSTEAFF. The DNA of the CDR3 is TGTGCCACCAGCAAGCAGGGATCAACTGAAGCTTTCTTT.

The CDR3 spells CASSYSTQESPGELFF. CDR3 sequence (DNA): TGTGCCAGCAGTTACTCGACTCAGGAGTCCCCCGGGGAGCTGTTTTTT. This chain joins TRBV6-6 and TRBJ2-2; unclear D gene. Deletions cut 0 bases from V and 6 bases from J, with 14 bases between. The CDR3 sequence is 16 residues long. The V gene's germline CDR1 is MNHNY and CDR2 SVGAGI (reference sequence).

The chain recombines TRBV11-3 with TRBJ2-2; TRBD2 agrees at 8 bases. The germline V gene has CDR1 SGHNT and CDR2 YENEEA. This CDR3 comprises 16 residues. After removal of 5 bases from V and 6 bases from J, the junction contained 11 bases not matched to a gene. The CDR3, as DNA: TGTGCCAGCAGCGACACCGGCGGGAGGCTGTCCGGGGAGCTGTTTTTT. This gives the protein CASSDTGGRLSGELFF.

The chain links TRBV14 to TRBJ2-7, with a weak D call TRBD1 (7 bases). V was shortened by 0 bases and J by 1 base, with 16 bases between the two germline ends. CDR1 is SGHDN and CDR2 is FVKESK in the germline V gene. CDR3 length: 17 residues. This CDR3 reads CASSQEEGQGVSYEQYF. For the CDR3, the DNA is TGTGCCAGCAGCCAAGAGGAGGGGCAGGGGGTTTCCTACGAGCAGTACTTC.

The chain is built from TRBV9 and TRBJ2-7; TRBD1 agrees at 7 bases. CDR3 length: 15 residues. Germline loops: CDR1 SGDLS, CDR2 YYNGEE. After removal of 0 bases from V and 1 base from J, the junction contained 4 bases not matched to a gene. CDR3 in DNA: TGTGCCAGCAGCGTAGGGGGACAGCAATCCTACGAGCAGTACTTC. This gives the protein CASSVGGQQSYEQYF.

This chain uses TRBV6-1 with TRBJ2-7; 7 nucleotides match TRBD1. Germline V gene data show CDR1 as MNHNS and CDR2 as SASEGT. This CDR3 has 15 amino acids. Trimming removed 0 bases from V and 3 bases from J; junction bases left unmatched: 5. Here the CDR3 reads CASSEARTGVYEQYF. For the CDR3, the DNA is TGTGCCAGCAGTGAAGCCCGGACAGGAGTCTACGAGCAGTACTTC.

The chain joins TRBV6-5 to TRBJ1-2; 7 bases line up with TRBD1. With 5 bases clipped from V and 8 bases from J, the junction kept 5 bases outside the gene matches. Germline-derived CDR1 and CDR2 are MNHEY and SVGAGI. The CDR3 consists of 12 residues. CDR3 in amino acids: CASSIPGQGYTF. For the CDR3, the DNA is TGTGCCAGCAGTATTCCGGGACAGGGCTACACCTTC.

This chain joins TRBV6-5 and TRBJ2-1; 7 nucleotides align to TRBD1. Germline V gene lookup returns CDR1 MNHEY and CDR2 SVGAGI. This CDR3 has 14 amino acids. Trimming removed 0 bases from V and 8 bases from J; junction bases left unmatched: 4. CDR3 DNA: TGTGCCAGCAGTTACTCGATAACAGGGGATGAGCAGTTCTTC. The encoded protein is CASSYSITGDEQFF.

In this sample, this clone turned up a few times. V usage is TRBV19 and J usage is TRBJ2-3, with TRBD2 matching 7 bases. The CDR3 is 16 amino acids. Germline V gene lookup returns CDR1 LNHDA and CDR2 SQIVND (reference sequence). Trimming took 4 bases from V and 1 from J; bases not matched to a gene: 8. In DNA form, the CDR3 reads TGTGCCAGTAGTAGCTTGGCGGGAGAGGGCACAGATACGCAGTATTTT. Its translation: CASSSLAGEGTDTQYF.

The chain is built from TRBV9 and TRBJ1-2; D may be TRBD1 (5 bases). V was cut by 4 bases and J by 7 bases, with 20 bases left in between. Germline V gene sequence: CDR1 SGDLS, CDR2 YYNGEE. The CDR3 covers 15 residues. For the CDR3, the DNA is TGTGCCAGCAGCCGTACCCAAGGAGGGGCGGGTGGCTACACCTTC. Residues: CASSRTQGGAGGYTF.